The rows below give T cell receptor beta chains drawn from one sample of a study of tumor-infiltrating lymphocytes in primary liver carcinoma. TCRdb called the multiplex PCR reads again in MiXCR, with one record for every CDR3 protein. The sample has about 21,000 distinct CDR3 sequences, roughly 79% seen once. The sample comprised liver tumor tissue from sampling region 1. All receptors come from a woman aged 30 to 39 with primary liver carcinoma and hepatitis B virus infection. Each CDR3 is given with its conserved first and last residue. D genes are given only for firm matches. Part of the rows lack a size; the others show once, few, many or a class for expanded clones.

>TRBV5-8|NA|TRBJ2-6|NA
CASAMTAFSRANVLTF
TGTGCCAGCGCCATGACGGCCTTCTCTAGGGCCAACGTCCTGACTTTC
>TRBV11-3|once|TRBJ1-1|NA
CASREGNAEAFF
TGTGCCAGCAGGGAAGGGAACGCTGAAGCTTTCTTC
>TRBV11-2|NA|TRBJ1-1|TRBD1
CASSAQDRGHKRWSNTGAFF
TGTGCCAGCAGTGCTCAGGACAGGGGGCACAAGAGGTGGAGTAACACTGGAGCTTTCTTT
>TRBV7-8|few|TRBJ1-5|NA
CVSSLTGGEYQPQHF
TGTGTCAGCAGCTTAACTGGTGGAGAGTATCAGCCCCAGCATTTT
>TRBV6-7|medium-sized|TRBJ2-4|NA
CASSYSSTEAPARAKNIQYF
TGTGCCAGCAGTTACTCGTCGACGGAAGCACCCGCTCGCGCCAAAAACATTCAGTACTTC
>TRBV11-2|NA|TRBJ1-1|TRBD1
CVSRYTGGRAKAFF
TGTGTCAGCAGATATACAGGGGGGAGGGCTAAGGCTTTCTTT
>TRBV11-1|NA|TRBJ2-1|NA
CASSRRQFSYNEQLF
TGTGCCAGCAGCCGGAGACAGTTCTCCTACAATGAGCAGTTGTTC
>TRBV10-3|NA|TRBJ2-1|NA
CAISESISGTYNEQFF
TGTGCCATCAGTGAGTCGATTAGCGGAACCTACAATGAGCAGTTCTTC
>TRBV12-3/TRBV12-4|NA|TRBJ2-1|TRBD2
CTSILLAGVHNGQFF
TGTACCAGCATCCTACTAGCGGGAGTTCACAATGGGCAGTTCTTC
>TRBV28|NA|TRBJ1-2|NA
CASSTGRLVPRQDTNYGYTF
TGTGCCAGCTCCACGGGCAGATTAGTTCCCCGTCAGGACACTAACTATGGCTACACCTTC
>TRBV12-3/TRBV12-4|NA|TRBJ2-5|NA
CASSTYTERRDQYF
TGTGCCAGCAGCACCTACACCGAGCGAAGAGACCAGTACTTC
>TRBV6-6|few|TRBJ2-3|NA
CVSSCSFGSGSTDTQYF
TGTGTTAGCAGTTGCTCTTTTGGCAGCGGGTCCACAGATACGCAGTATTTT
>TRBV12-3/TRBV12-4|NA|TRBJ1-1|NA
CASSQVPRGRGEAEAFF
TGTGCCAGCAGTCAAGTCCCCAGGGGAAGGGGGGAGGCTGAAGCTTTCTTT
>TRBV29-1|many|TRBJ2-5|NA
CSGGINGETQYF
TGCAGCGGCGGGATCAACGGGGAGACCCAGTACTTC
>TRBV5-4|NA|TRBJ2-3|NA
CASSNLAARGSLTDTQYF
TGTGCCAGCAGTAACCTGGCGGCTAGGGGGAGTCTGACAGATACGCAGTATTTT
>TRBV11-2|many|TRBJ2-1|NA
CASSFLNGEQFF
TGTGCCAGCAGCTTTCTTAATGGTGAGCAGTTCTTC
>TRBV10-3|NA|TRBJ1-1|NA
CAISTGTTNTEAFF
TGTGCCATCAGTACCGGGACAACCAACACCGAAGCTTTCTTT
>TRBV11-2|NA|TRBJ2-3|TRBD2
CTSRFVAGDTLYF
TGTACCAGCAGGTTCGTAGCGGGGGATACGCTGTATTTT
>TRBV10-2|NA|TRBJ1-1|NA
CASSWEGRGATEAFF
TGCGCCAGCTCTTGGGAGGGACGGGGGGCGACGGAAGCTTTCTTC
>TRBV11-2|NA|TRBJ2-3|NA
CASSAGLADIVDTQYF
TGTGCCAGCAGCGCGGGACTCGCGGATATTGTTGATACACAGTATTTT
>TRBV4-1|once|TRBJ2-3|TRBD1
CASSTPGQGFPDTQYF
TGCGCCAGCAGCACGCCGGGACAGGGTTTCCCAGATACGCAGTATTTT
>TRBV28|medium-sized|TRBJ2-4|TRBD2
CASSLWAGGKNIQYF
TGTGCCAGCAGTTTATGGGCGGGAGGCAAAAACATTCAGTACTTC
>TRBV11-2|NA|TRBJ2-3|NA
CVSRGTDTQYF
TGTGTCAGCAGAGGCACAGATACGCAGTATTTT
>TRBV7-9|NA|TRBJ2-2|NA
CASSSGGGELFF
TGTGCCAGCAGTTCAGGAGGCGGGGAGCTGTTTTTT
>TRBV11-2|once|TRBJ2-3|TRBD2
CASRAGLADNVDTQYF
TGTGCCAGCAGAGCGGGACTAGCGGATAATGTTGATACGCAGTATTTT
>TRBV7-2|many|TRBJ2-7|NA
CASSLSGPGYEQYF
TGTGCCAGCAGCTTATCAGGACCTGGCTACGAGCAGTACTTC
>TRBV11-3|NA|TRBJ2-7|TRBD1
CACSFGTGTTYEQYF
TGTGCATGCAGCTTCGGGACAGGTACAACGTACGAGCAGTACTTC
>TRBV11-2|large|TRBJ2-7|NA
CASSRLGIGGEQYF
TGTGCCAGCAGCCGCCTCGGGATAGGGGGCGAGCAGTACTTC
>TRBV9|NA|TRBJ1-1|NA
CASSVVHSGTEAFF
TGTGCCAGCAGCGTAGTCCATTCGGGCACTGAAGCTTTCTTT
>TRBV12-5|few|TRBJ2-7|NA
CASGLEGGAPYEQYF
TGTGCTAGTGGTTTGGAGGGGGGTGCCCCCTACGAGCAGTACTTC
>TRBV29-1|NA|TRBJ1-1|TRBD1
CSDETGSTGTFF
TGCAGCGACGAGACAGGGAGCACTGGAACTTTCTTT
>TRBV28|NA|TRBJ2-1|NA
CASSFQLEGGGYEQFF
TGTGCCAGTAGTTTCCAGCTAGAGGGAGGGGGTTATGAGCAGTTCTTC
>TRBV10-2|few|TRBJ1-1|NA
CASSEFFYFREKDAEAFF
TGCGCCAGCAGTGAGTTTTTTTATTTCAGGGAAAAGGACGCCGAAGCTTTCTTT
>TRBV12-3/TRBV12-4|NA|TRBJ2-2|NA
CTSRAWDTNTGEPFF
TGTACCAGCCGGGCGTGGGACACGAACACCGGGGAGCCGTTTTTT
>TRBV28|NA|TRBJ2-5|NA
CASISRLRQETQYF
TGTGCCAGCATTTCCAGACTCCGACAAGAGACCCAATACTTC
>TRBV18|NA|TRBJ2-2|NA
CAGSPPVLAATNTGEPFF
TGTGCCGGCTCACCACCGGTGCTGGCCGCAACGAACACCGGGGAGCCGTTTTTT
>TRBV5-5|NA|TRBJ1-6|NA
CVSSLDVSNSPIHF
TGTGTTAGCAGCTTGGACGTCAGTAATTCACCCATCCACTTT
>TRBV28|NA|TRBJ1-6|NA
CASSRGTSYNSPLQF
TGTGCCAGCAGTCGAGGGACATCATATAATTCACCCCTCCAATTT
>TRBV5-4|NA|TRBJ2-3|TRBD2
CASSNPAASGSPTDTQYF
TGTGCAAGCAGTAATCCGGCGGCTAGCGGGAGTCCGACAGATACGCAGTATTTT
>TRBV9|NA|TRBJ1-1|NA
CASSVAYSSTEAFF
TGTGCCAGCAGCGTAGCCTACTCGAGCACTGAAGCTTTCTTT
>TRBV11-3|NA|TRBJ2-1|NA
CASSLRDRDSQQFF
TGTGCCAGCAGCCTCCGGGACCGGGACTCCCAGCAGTTCTTC
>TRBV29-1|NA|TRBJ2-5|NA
CSVIPWSSGLQETQYF
TGCAGCGTAATCCCCTGGAGTAGCGGTTTACAAGAAACCCAGTACTTC
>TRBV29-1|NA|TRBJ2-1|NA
CSVDGLAVTEQFF
TGCAGCGTGGATGGACTGGCCGTGACTGAGCAGTTCTTC
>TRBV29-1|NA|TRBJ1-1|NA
CSGTRGSGTEVFF
TGCAGTGGTACCAGGGGCTCGGGTACTGAAGTTTTCTTT
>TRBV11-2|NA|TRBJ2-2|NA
CVSSLDRTLTGELFF
TGTGTCAGCAGCTTAGATCGAACTCTAACCGGGGAGCTGTTTTTT
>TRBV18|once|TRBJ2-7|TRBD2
CASSPVGHGTSGTYEQYF
TGTGCCAGCTCACCGGTCGGACATGGGACTAGCGGCACCTACGAGCAGTACTTC
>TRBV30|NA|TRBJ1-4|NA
CAWSFHREKLFF
TGTGCCTGGAGCTTCCATCGGGAAAAACTGTTTTTT
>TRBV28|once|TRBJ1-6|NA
CAISRLSGASPLHF
TGTGCCATCAGTAGACTATCTGGAGCCTCACCCCTCCACTTT
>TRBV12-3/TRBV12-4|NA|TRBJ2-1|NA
CASSLGWYNEQFF
TGTGCCAGCAGTTTGGGGTGGTACAATGAGCAGTTCTTC
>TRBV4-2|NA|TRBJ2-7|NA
CVSSLEHLGQGGPREQYF
TGTGTCAGCAGCCTGGAACACCTAGGACAAGGGGGACCGCGCGAGCAGTACTTC
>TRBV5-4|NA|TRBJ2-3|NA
CASRVDGHPPHTDTRYF
TGTGCCAGCAGGGTAGACGGACACCCTCCACACACAGATACGCGGTATTTT
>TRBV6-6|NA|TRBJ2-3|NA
CANSPTLDRGGQIGQYF
TGTGCCAACAGTCCCACCTTAGACCGGGGAGGCCAGATAGGTCAGTATTTT
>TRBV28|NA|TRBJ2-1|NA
CANTHYGEGLSYNEQFF
TGTGCCAACACCCACTACGGGGAAGGACTATCCTACAATGAGCAGTTCTTC